Sequencing of this T cell receptor gamma chain was carried out in a study of intestinal T cells in coeliac disease (TCRdb year 2020). About the study as a whole: Coeliac patients were found to be much younger than controls, with mean ages of around 16.0 versus 57 years recorded in the TRG cohort. A second, larger TCR-gamma (TRG) cohort included duodenal biopsies from about 35 coeliac disease patients and about 20 non-coeliac controls. In the TCR-delta (TRD) cohort, there were duodenal biopsies from about 10 coeliac disease patients and about 10 non-coeliac controls.

For each case, genomic DNA was extracted from ten 5-um FFPE scrolls with the QIAamp DNA FFPE tissue kit. Fully anonymised formalin-fixed paraffin-embedded duodenal biopsies surplus to diagnostic needs were used to test TCR repertoire-based classification of coeliac disease. This clone qualifies as large (0.1 to 1%). It lacks a known antigen. No much larger clone is present one base from it, and per-base qualities are unavailable. The sample has other DNA sequences that encode this CDR3 too. Study-wide findings and limitations: FFPE-derived DNA was found to be relatively degraded, and loss of a proportion of TCR sequences in each sample was likely caused by this degradation. In training, clustering based on TRD kmers put all 22 biopsies in the right class, and the reported leave-one-out accuracy was 85% to 95%. A significant age difference was observed between coeliac and control groups, although significant classification was not yielded by an age-split analysis. It was not possible to tell repeated CDR3 amino acid sequences apart from PCR duplicates. TRG clustering correctly classified most of the 54 biopsies (approximately 94%), with a reported leave-one-out accuracy of roughly 90%.

Receptors were amplified or captured by multiplex PCR. Data came from an Ion Torrent PGM. TRG repertoires were amplified from about 200 ng of biopsy DNA with the LymphoTrack kit, in which Illumina adapters are carried by the primers. After purification with AMPure XP beads and quantification on a 2100 Bioanalyzer, the TRG amplicons were pooled in equimolar amounts. An Ion PGM instrument was used to sequence the TRG libraries. Per the authors' processing: Reads in which more than 10% of nucleotides fell below the per-patient third-quartile quality score were removed with FastX. Alignment of reads was performed with IMGT/HighV-QUEST so that V, D and J genes were assigned, CDR3 regions were identified and functionality was assessed. After the sequences were translated into amino acids, every sequence predicted to be non-functional was thrown out. CDR3s were split into kmers with and without positional annotation, PCA was performed on kmer frequencies, and samples were clustered using all 1023 combinations of PCs 1-10. Classification was validated by leave-one-out cross-validation, re-optimising parameters on the remaining samples each time. Shannon diversity was computed with the vegan R package from repeated random subsamples equal to the lowest read count. TCRdb processed the public reads again with the CATT caller, after which rows with matching DNA were combined. The V and J calls were not made by the authors but by TCRdb's processing. Recorded for this sample are 2,000 or so gamma-chain clones; about 46% of them occurred a single time. The ten largest clones add up to less than 7.5% of the sample.

The CDR3 holds 17 amino acids from the cysteine to the phenylalanine. The retained sequence is limited to the CDR3, 51 bases, with the frame set at the first base. CDR1 and CDR2 are read off the germline V gene (reference sequence) as VTNTFY and YDVSTARD. Trimming removed 0 bases from V and 1 base from J; the gene matches leave 8 bases unexplained. This receptor was identified in a human donor with celiac disease. Material for sequencing was a duodenal biopsy. The sequence is built from TRGV3 and TRGJP2. The DNA reads as follows: TGTGCCACCTGGGACAGGGGGGAGGTTAGTAGTGATTGGATCAAGACGTTT. The resulting protein is CATWDRGEVSSDWIKTF.